These 13 T cell receptor beta chains were all obtained from the same sample, sequenced in a study of blood T cell repertoires in COVID-19. The table came from immunoSEQ multiplex PCR; TCRdb's copy has only in-frame clones and leaves some out. The data contain around 150,000 clones, approximately 87% of them seen just once; the ten biggest clones take up 6.6%. Sequencing was carried out using PBMCs or T cells enriched from blood (not recorded which). These receptors originate from a woman aged 50 to 60 who had recovered from COVID-19.

The V call is TRBV18, the J call TRBJ1-1; 9 bases agree with TRBD1. This CDR3 region has 16 residues. The ends lost 3 bases at V and 0 bases at J; junction bases unmatched: 5. Germline lookup yields CDR1 KGHSH and CDR2 LQKENI. In DNA, the CDR3 is TGTGCCAGCTCACCGGGACAGGGACAGCTGAACACTGAAGCTTTCTTT. Its translation is CASSPGQGQLNTEAFF. Complete variable domain (other parts from reference TRBV18 and TRBJ1-1): NAGVMQNPRHLVRRRGQEARLRCSPMKGHSHVYWYRQLPEEGLKFMVYLQKENIIDESGMPKERFSAEFPKEGPSILRIQQVVRGDSAAYFCASSPGQGQLNTEAFFGQGTRLTVV.

This chain links TRBV30 with TRBJ1-2, with D unresolved. The V gene's germline CDR1 is GTSNPN and CDR2 SVGIG (reference sequence). The CDR3 sequence is 15 residues long. V was trimmed by 0 bases and J by 2 bases, leaving 13 bases between them. CDR3 nucleotide sequence: TGTGCCTGGAGTGTACCTTGGGCCATGAACTATGGCTACACCTTC. As protein: CAWSVPWAMNYGYTF.

The V and J genes are TRBV19 and TRBJ1-1, with TRBD1 matching over 9 bases. With V trimmed by 0 bases and J by 8 bases, 1 base remained unmatched. The V gene's germline CDR1 is LNHDA and CDR2 SQIVND (reference sequence). The CDR3 length is 13 residues. The CDR3 DNA follows: TGTGCCAGTAGTATAGATGGGACAGGGGAAGCTTTCTTT. Its translation is CASSIDGTGEAFF.

The chain combines TRBV7-2 with TRBJ1-5; TRBD1 matches at 9 bases. Germline values: CDR1 SGHTA, CDR2 FQGNSA. The CDR3 is 14 amino acids. V trimming: 5 bases; J trimming: 10 bases; junction bases outside the gene matches: 9. CDR3 sequence (DNA): TGTGCCAGCAGCACTGGGACAGGGTTCCGTCCCCAGCATTTT. Its translation is CASSTGTGFRPQHF.

DNA of the CDR3: TGTGCCAGCAGCCAAGCTAGCGGGGGGATCTCCTACAATGAGCAGTTCTTC. Translation gives CASSQASGGISYNEQFF. The chain couples TRBV4-2 to TRBJ2-1; 11 nucleotides align to TRBD2. Looked up from germline, CDR1 is LGHNA and CDR2 is YNFKEQ. Trimming at V came to 1 base and at J to 0 bases, leaving 2 bases not matched to a gene. The CDR3 is made up of 17 amino acids.

Only one count was recorded for this clone. J is TRBJ1-2 and V is TRBV5-1; TRBD1 matches at 7 bases. Germline lookup yields CDR1 SGHRS and CDR2 YFSETQ. The CDR3 spans 15 residues. The V gene end was trimmed by 5 bases and the J gene end by 4 bases; junction bases not matched to a gene: 11. Here the CDR3 DNA reads TGCGCCAGCAGGACTGACCAGGGGGTAGCCTATGGCTACACCTTC. Amino acids: CASRTDQGVAYGYTF.

The chain carries TRBV7-2 and TRBJ1-5, with TRBD1 identical over 7 bases. Germline V gives CDR1 SGHTA, CDR2 FQGNSA. The CDR3 is made up of 15 amino acids. V trimming: 3 bases; J trimming: 4 bases; junction bases outside the gene matches: 6. CDR3 loop: CASSFGQGVNQPQHF. The CDR3 DNA reads TGTGCCAGCAGCTTCGGTCAGGGGGTAAATCAGCCCCAGCATTTT.

This sequence joins TRBV4-2 and TRBJ2-4; 7 bases match TRBD2. The CDR3 is 13 amino acids. Germline CDR1 and CDR2: LGHNA and YNFKEQ. V was pared by 0 bases and J by 16 bases, with 9 bases of the junction left unmatched. The CDR3 DNA follows: TGTGCCAGCAGCCAAGATCTGTGGACTAGTTACTACTTC. Amino acids: CASSQDLWTSYYF.

V is TRBV3-1 (or the pseudogene TRBV3-2) and J is TRBJ2-1; 9 bases are shared with TRBD2. V trimming: 5 bases; J trimming: 2 bases; junction bases outside the gene matches: 4. Germline V gives CDR1 LGHDT, CDR2 YNNKEL (reference sequence). The CDR3 consists of 15 residues. The CDR3 bases are TGTGCCAGCAGCGCTAGCGGGGTACCCTACAATGAGCAGTTCTTC. Translated: CASSASGVPYNEQFF.

This chain links TRBV19 with TRBJ2-3; 7 positions agree with TRBD2. V gave up 5 bases and J gave up 4 bases; unmatched junction bases: 12. The CDR3 covers 16 residues. CDR1 is LNHDA, CDR2 SQIVND, per germline (reference sequence). CDR3 in amino acids: CASSPQLARRSDTQYF. CDR3 nucleotide sequence: TGTGCCAGTAGTCCGCAACTAGCGCGACGTTCAGATACGCAGTATTTT.

The chain links TRBV27 to TRBJ2-1, with TRBD1 identical over 9 bases. J lost 7 bases, V lost 4 bases, and 14 bases had no gene match. The CDR3 consists of 17 residues. Germline assignment: CDR1 MNHEY and CDR2 SMNVEV (reference sequence). The CDR3 nucleotides are TGTGCCAGCAGTTCCAGCCTAAACAGGGGGCGAGTGAATGAGCAGTTCTTC. Its protein is CASSSSLNRGRVNEQFF.

The J gene is TRBJ2-3, the V gene TRBV5-4, with 10 bases identical to TRBD2. Trimming took 3 bases from V and 4 from J; bases not matched to a gene: 8. Germline V gene sequence: CDR1 SGHNT, CDR2 YYREEE (reference sequence). The CDR3 extends over 16 amino acids. CDR3 sequence: CASSSGVAGGADTQYF. CDR3 in DNA: TGTGCCAGCAGCTCGGGGGTAGCGGGGGGCGCAGATACGCAGTATTTT.

The J gene is TRBJ2-1, the V gene TRBV11-1; 8 bases map to TRBD1. Trimming removed 5 bases from V and 2 bases from J; junction bases left unmatched: 5. Germline V CDR1 and CDR2: SGHAT, FQDESV (reference sequence). The length of the CDR3 is 15 residues. CDR3 DNA: TGTGCCAGCAGCATAGAGGACAGGGCCTACAATGAGCAGTTCTTC. As protein: CASSIEDRAYNEQFF.